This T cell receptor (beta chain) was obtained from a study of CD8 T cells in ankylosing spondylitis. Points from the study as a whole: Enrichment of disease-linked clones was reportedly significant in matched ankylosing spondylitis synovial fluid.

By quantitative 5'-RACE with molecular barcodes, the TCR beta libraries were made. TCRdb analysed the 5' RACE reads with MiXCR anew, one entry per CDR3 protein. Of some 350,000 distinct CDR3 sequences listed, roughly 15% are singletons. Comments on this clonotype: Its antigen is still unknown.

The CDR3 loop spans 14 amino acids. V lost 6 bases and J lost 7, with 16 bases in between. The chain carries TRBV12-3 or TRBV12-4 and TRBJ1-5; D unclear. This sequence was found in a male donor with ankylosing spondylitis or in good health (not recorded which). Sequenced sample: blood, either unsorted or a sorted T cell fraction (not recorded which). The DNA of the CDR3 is TGTGCCAGCAGCCCTGAAGGGAACTGGCAGCCCCAGCATTTT. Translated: CASSPEGNWQPQHF.